A single sample is the source of the 2 T cell receptor beta chains below, sequenced in a study of T cells after yellow fever vaccination. TCRdb independently ran MiXCR on the 5' RACE reads; one entry per CDR3 protein. Of some 300,000 distinct CDR3 sequences in the sample, 9.5% to 12% were seen once. Sequenced here: CD4+ T cells sorted from PBMCs, sampled 45 days after the yellow fever booster vaccination. The receptors come from a man aged 18 to 30 who received the YFV17D yellow fever vaccine.

This chain links TRBV7-3 with TRBJ1-6; tentative D call: TRBD1 (6 bases). V lost 8 bases, J lost 7 bases, and 12 bases lay in between. Germline V gives CDR1 SGHTA, CDR2 FQGTGA. The CDR3 sequence is 13 residues long. CDR3 amino acids: CASAGQMNSPLHF. In DNA, the CDR3 is TGTGCCAGCGCTGGACAGATGAATTCACCCCTCCACTTT.

This clonotype has more than one count but fewer than ten. The genes are TRBV10-3 and TRBJ2-2; possible D gene TRBD1, 6 bases. This CDR3 comprises 14 residues. Germline loops: CDR1 ENHRY, CDR2 SYGVKD. V was cut by 4 bases and J by 4 bases, with 10 bases left in between. CDR3 protein: CAISGAGATGELFF. The CDR3 DNA sequence: TGTGCCATCAGTGGGGCAGGGGCCACCGGGGAGCTGTTTTTT.